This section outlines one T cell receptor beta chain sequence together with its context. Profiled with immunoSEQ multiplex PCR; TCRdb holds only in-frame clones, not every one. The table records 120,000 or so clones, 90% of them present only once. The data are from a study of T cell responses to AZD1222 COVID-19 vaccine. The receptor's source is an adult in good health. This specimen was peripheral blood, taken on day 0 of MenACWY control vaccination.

This CDR3 is CASKSGQGTASPLHF. CDR3 nucleotide sequence: TGTGCCAGTAAAAGTGGACAGGGAACAGCGTCACCCCTCCACTTT. The V call is TRBV19, the J call TRBJ1-6; 8 nucleotides align to TRBD1. This CDR3 comprises 15 residues. With 7 bases clipped from V and 10 bases from J, the junction kept 12 bases outside the gene matches. Germline assignment: CDR1 LNHDA and CDR2 SQIVND (reference sequence). The full variable domain, in which reference TRBV19 and TRBJ1-6 provide the parts outside the CDR3, is DGGITQSPKYLFRKEGQNVTLSCEQNLNHDAMYWYRQDPGQGLRLIYYSQIVNDFQKGDIAEGYSVSREKKESFPLTVTSAQKNPTAFYLCASKSGQGTASPLHFGNGTRLTVT.